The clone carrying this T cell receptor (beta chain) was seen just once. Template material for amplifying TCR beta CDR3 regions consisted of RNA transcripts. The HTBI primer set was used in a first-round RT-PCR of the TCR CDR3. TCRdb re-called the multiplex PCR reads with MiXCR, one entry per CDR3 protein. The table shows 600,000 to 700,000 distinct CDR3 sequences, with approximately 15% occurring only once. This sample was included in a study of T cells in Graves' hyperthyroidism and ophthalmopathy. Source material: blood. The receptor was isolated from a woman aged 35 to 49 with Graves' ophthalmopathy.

Here the CDR3 DNA reads TGTGCCAGCAGTTGGACGGGGCAGGGTGGGAAGACCCAGTACTTC. This codes for CASSWTGQGGKTQYF. The V call is TRBV12-3 or TRBV12-4, the J call TRBJ2-5; D tentatively reads TRBD1 or TRBD2 (5 bases each). The V gene lost 4 bases and the J gene lost 6 bases, with 18 bases spanning the gap. The CDR3 consists of 15 residues.